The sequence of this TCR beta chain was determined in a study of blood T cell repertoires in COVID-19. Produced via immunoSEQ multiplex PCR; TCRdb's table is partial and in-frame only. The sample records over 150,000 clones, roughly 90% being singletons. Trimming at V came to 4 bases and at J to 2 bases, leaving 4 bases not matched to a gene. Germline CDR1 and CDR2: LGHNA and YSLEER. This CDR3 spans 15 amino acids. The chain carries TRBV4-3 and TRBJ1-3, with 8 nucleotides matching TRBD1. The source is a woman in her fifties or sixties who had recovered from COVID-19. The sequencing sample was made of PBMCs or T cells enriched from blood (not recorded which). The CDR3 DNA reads TGCGCCAGCAGCCCCGGACAGGGCCCTGGAAACACCATATATTTT. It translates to CASSPGQGPGNTIYF.